This T cell receptor beta chain is drawn from a study of blood T cell repertoires in COVID-19. The wider study: Samples came from the United States, Italy and Spain, spanning acute and convalescent COVID-19. In each case, the material was cDNA or gDNA derived from T cells, B-cell-depleted T cells, or PBMCs.

The CDR3 totals 18 residues. CDR1 and CDR2 (germline): KGHSH, LQKENI. The trim removed 3 bases at V and 1 base at J, leaving 14 bases unmatched. In the authors' workflow: The assay estimated nucleated cells by amplifying reference gene primers. The protocol was immunoSEQ multiplex PCR, while the TCRdb copy is restricted to in-frame clones and leaves out a portion. That table gives V, J and clone size, and the DNA gave D and trimming. Here the sample spans around 340,000 clones, around 88% being singletons. Sequenced sample: peripheral blood. This sequence was found in a man aged 25-45 years with active or convalescent COVID-19. This chain connects TRBV18 to TRBJ2-7; 8 bases line up with TRBD2. The CDR3 bases are TGTGCCAGCTCACCGTCTAGGCAGCGGGAGCTAGGGTCCTACGAGCAGTACTTC. This codes for CASSPSRQRELGSYEQYF.